The 28 T cell receptor beta chains below come from one sample, sequenced in a study of OX40 agonist ivuxolimab in advanced cancers. The assay was immunoSEQ multiplex PCR, and TCRdb's table has in-frame clones only and misses some. The sample holds roughly 90,000 clones, 91% seen once. Source: CD4+ or CD8+ T cells sorted from blood, taken in a trial of the OX40 agonist ivuxolimab. The receptor source for this set is an adult with an advanced solid tumor such as melanoma, head and neck, liver or kidney cancer.

This rearrangement joins TRBV5-1 to TRBJ2-5; possible D gene TRBD2, 5 bases. Trimming took 4 bases from V and 4 from J, leaving 17 bases between them. The CDR3 covers 15 residues. The germline CDR1 and CDR2 sequences are SGHRS and YFSETQ. As DNA, the CDR3 is TGCGCCAGCAGCACGGGTGAGGCGGGTATAGAGACCCAGTACTTC. Protein product: CASSTGEAGIETQYF.

The CDR3: CASSPTSSSYNEQFF. The CDR3 DNA follows: TGTGCCAGCTCACCTACCTCAAGCTCCTACAATGAGCAGTTCTTC. The chain has TRBV18 and TRBJ2-1, with D hard to call. The CDR3 has 15 residues. The V gene lost 3 bases and the J gene lost 0 bases, with 9 bases spanning the gap. Per germline, CDR1 KGHSH and CDR2 LQKENI.

This sequence joins TRBV27 and TRBJ2-1; 11 bases map to TRBD2. The germline gives CDR1 MNHEY, CDR2 SMNVEV (reference sequence). This CDR3 has 20 amino acids. J gave up 3 bases and V 0 bases, and 13 bases lay outside the gene matches. CDR3 nucleotide sequence: TGTGCCAGCAGTTTATCGTCCCCCACTTTAGCGGGAGGGTACTACAATGAGCAGTTCTTC. Translated: CASSLSSPTLAGGYYNEQFF.

The CDR3 bases are TGTGCCAGCAGCGTAGGGGAGAATGAGCAGTTCTTC. This encodes CASSVGENEQFF. The chain employs TRBV9 and TRBJ2-1; tentatively, D is TRBD2 (5 bases). Germline V gene sequence: CDR1 SGDLS, CDR2 YYNGEE. V was shortened by 0 bases and J by 7 bases, with 5 bases between the two germline ends. The CDR3 loop spans 12 amino acids.

The chain has TRBV30 and TRBJ1-1; no firm D call. The CDR3 is 12 amino acids. Germline values: CDR1 GTSNPN, CDR2 SVGIG (reference sequence). The V gene lost 0 bases and the J gene lost 4 bases, with 6 bases spanning the gap. CDR3 loop: CAWSVLGTEAFF. The CDR3 nucleotides are TGTGCCTGGAGTGTACTTGGCACTGAAGCTTTCTTT.

V and J are TRBV28 and TRBJ1-2; D gene unclear. CDR3 length equals 13 residues. Trimming removed 2 bases at V and 11 bases at J, with 15 bases between. Germline lookup yields CDR1 MDHEN and CDR2 SYDVKM. The CDR3 nucleotides read TGTGCCAGCAGTTTAAGTCCGAACCTAGTATACACCTTC. It codes for CASSLSPNLVYTF.

This chain links TRBV7-3 with TRBJ2-1; D is unresolved. V shed 0 bases and J shed 5 bases, with 8 bases lying between them. This CDR3 is built from 14 residues. Per the germline V gene, CDR1 is SGHTA and CDR2 is FQGTGA. This CDR3 is CASSLTALNNEQFF. DNA for the CDR3: TGTGCCAGCAGCTTAACTGCTTTAAACAATGAGCAGTTCTTC.

The chain combines TRBV11-3 with TRBJ2-1; D gene uncertain. The CDR3 has 15 residues. Trimming removed 2 bases at V and 4 bases at J, with 12 bases between. Germline CDR1 SGHNT, CDR2 YENEEA. CDR3 amino acids: CASSLFPNPYNEQFF. The CDR3, as DNA: TGTGCCAGCAGCTTATTCCCAAACCCTTACAATGAGCAGTTCTTC.

On this clone itself: The junction does not match germline at one end; this may be a read error. The rearrangement uses TRBV7-7 and TRBJ1-1; 8 positions match TRBD1. The CDR3 covers 14 residues. Per germline, CDR1 SSHAT and CDR2 FNYEAQ (reference sequence). CDR3 region: CASSPDRANTEAFF. Here the CDR3 DNA reads TGTGCTAGCAGCCCGGACAGGGCGAACACTGAAGCTTTCTTT.

The J gene is TRBJ2-2, the V gene TRBV2; TRBD2 might be the D (5 bases). CDR1 and CDR2 (germline): SNHLY, FYNNEI. The ends were cut back, 3 bases at V and 4 bases at J, with 15 bases in the middle. This CDR3 is built from 16 residues. The CDR3 loop is CASSDIPGRSTGELFF. CDR3 nucleotides: TGTGCCAGCAGTGATATCCCGGGAAGGAGCACCGGGGAGCTGTTTTTT.

The V gene is TRBV9, the J gene TRBJ2-5; no clear D. Germline assignment: CDR1 SGDLS and CDR2 YYNGEE. V shed 0 bases and J shed 2 bases, with 8 bases lying between them. The CDR3 length is 14 residues. Here the CDR3 DNA reads TGTGCCAGCAGCGTAGGGCAGCGACAAGAGACCCAGTACTTC. Amino acids: CASSVGQRQETQYF. The whole variable domain, filled in from reference TRBV9 and TRBJ2-5, reads DSGVTQTPKHLITATGQRVTLRCSPRSGDLSVYWYQQSLDQGLQFLIQYYNGEERAKGNILERFSAQQFPDLHSELNLSSLELGDSALYFCASSVGQRQETQYFGPGTRLLVL.

The V gene is TRBV4-2, the J gene TRBJ2-5, with D perhaps matching TRBD2 (6 bases). V dropped 0 bases and J dropped 3 bases, with 11 bases sitting between them. CDR1 and CDR2 (germline): LGHNA, YNFKEQ. CDR3 size: 15 residues. The CDR3: CASSQETAGEETQYF. CDR3 in DNA: TGTGCCAGCAGCCAAGAAACAGCGGGTGAAGAGACCCAGTACTTC.

The chain recombines TRBV5-6 with TRBJ2-7, with 7 bases fitting TRBD2. Per the germline V gene, CDR1 is SGHDT and CDR2 is YYEEEE. Trimming removed 0 bases from V and 0 bases from J; junction bases left unmatched: 6. CDR3 length: 16 amino acids. CDR3 nucleotides: TGTGCCAGCAGCTTGGAGGGTAGCGGGCCCTCCTACGAGCAGTACTTC. This sequence encodes CASSLEGSGPSYEQYF.

The V gene is TRBV11-2, the J gene TRBJ2-7, with D possibly TRBD1 on 5 matching bases. V was trimmed by 4 bases and J by 4 bases, leaving 8 bases between them. CDR3 length: 12 residues. Germline V lookup: CDR1 SGHAT, CDR2 FQNNGV. The chain's CDR3 is CASSSDSYEQYF. CDR3 DNA sequence: TGTGCCAGCAGCTCCGACAGTTACGAGCAGTACTTC. The full variable domain, with the rest looked up from reference TRBV11-2 and TRBJ2-7, is EAGVAQSPRYKIIEKRQSVAFWCNPISGHATLYWYQQILGQGPKLLIQFQNNGVVDDSQLPKDRFSAERLKGVDSTLKIQPAKLEDSAVYLCASSSDSYEQYFGPGTRLTVT.

The gene calls are TRBV2 and TRBJ2-1; D gene uncertain. This CDR3 has 15 amino acids. Germline CDR1 is SNHLY and CDR2 is FYNNEI. Trimming pared 5 bases from V and 7 bases from J, leaving 18 bases between. CDR3 DNA: TGTGCCAGCAGTAGGATGGCGGCCACGGAAAATGAGCAGTTCTTC. Protein: CASSRMAATENEQFF.

V and J are TRBV6-7 and TRBJ1-5; 8 nucleotides match TRBD1. TRBV6-7 is given ORF status, its function remaining uncertain. V dropped 0 bases and J dropped 1; count of bases not matched to a gene: 20. CDR3 size: 22 residues. CDR3 coding DNA: TGTGCCAGCAGTTACTCGGGACAGGAGAATGTGTGGGGGGAGGTGAGCAATCAGCCCCAGCATTTT. Protein sequence: CASSYSGQENVWGEVSNQPQHF.

V and J are TRBV27 and TRBJ2-3, with 11 nucleotides matching TRBD2. This CDR3 has 16 amino acids. Looked up from germline, CDR1 is MNHEY and CDR2 is SMNVEV (reference sequence). V was clipped by 3 bases and J by 3 bases; unmatched bases: 5. The CDR3 region is CASSFIAGGTTDTQYF. The CDR3 nucleotides read TGTGCCAGCAGTTTCATAGCGGGAGGGACGACAGATACGCAGTATTTT.

The genes are TRBV18 and TRBJ2-7, with TRBD1 identical over 7 bases. The CDR3 runs to 13 residues. The V segment lost 6 bases and the J segment 7 bases; nucleotides outside the gene matches: 9. CDR1 and CDR2 from the germline V gene are KGHSH and LQKENI. The CDR3 sequence: CASSYTGVGEQYF. As DNA, the CDR3 is TGTGCCAGCTCGTACACAGGGGTTGGGGAGCAGTACTTC.

The rearrangement uses TRBV27 and TRBJ2-1; D possibly corresponds to TRBD2 (5 bases). CDR1 and CDR2 (germline): MNHEY, SMNVEV (reference sequence). With 6 bases removed from V and 12 bases from J, the gap between germline ends came to 9 bases. The CDR3 consists of 10 residues. This CDR3 reads CASSGNRQFF. The CDR3 nucleotides are TGTGCCAGCAGCGGGAATCGGCAGTTCTTC.

As for this clone: The same CDR3 is also encoded by other DNA sequences in this sample. The chain is built from TRBV27 and TRBJ1-5; D possibly corresponds to TRBD1 (5 bases). Germline CDR1 and CDR2: MNHEY and SMNVEV (reference sequence). V lost 3 bases, J lost 4 bases, and 7 bases lay in between. The CDR3 length is 13 residues. The chain's CDR3 is CASSFGGNQPQHF. The CDR3 region has the DNA TGTGCCAGCAGTTTCGGGGGGAATCAGCCCCAGCATTTT.

This sequence joins TRBV7-9 and TRBJ1-2; 8 bases match TRBD1. Unmatched junction bases numbered 9, after V lost 5 bases and J lost 4 bases. The length of the CDR3 is 15 residues. The germline V gene encodes CDR1 SEHNR and CDR2 FQNEAQ (reference sequence). The CDR3 region has the DNA TGTGCCAGCAGCCCGAGCGACAGGGGCGGCTATGGCTACACCTTC. This gives the protein CASSPSDRGGYGYTF.

This chain links TRBV19 with TRBJ2-1; D possibly matches TRBD1 or TRBD2 (5 bases each). Germline CDR1 is LNHDA and CDR2 is SQIVND (reference sequence). The V end was cut by 7 bases, the J end by 4 bases, with 14 bases between. This CDR3 is built from 14 residues. The CDR3 protein is CASMRGVDYNEQFF. Here the CDR3 DNA reads TGTGCCAGTATGAGAGGGGTTGATTACAATGAGCAGTTCTTC. Looking up the rest from reference TRBV19 and TRBJ2-1 gives the full variable domain: DGGITQSPKYLFRKEGQNVTLSCEQNLNHDAMYWYRQDPGQGLRLIYYSQIVNDFQKGDIAEGYSVSREKKESFPLTVTSAQKNPTAFYLCASMRGVDYNEQFFGPGTRLTVL.

In its sample, this clone was seen many times. The chain carries TRBV7-2 and TRBJ2-7, with 7 positions matching TRBD1. Germline V gene lookup returns CDR1 SGHTA and CDR2 FQGNSA. V shed 5 bases and J 4 bases; nucleotides not matched to a gene: 5. The CDR3 runs 13 residues. In DNA form, the CDR3 reads TGTGCCAGCAGCCTGGACAGGAAATACGAGCAGTACTTC. Protein sequence: CASSLDRKYEQYF.

This clone has a handful of counts. The chain links TRBV4-1 to TRBJ2-7, with D possibly being TRBD1 (5 bases). V was shortened by 3 bases and J by 3 bases, with 15 bases between the two germline ends. This CDR3 contains 15 residues. Germline V lookup: CDR1 MGHRA, CDR2 YSYEKL. CDR3 sequence (DNA): TGCGCCAGCAGCCAGTCATCAGGGATCGGCTACGAGCAGTACTTC. It specifies CASSQSSGIGYEQYF.

V gene TRBV18 combines with J gene TRBJ2-5, with D unresolved. The CDR3 consists of 14 residues. Trimming cost V 4 bases and J 2 bases, with 11 bases left between them. From germline, CDR1 is KGHSH and CDR2 LQKENI. The CDR3 DNA reads TGTGCCAGCTCACAGGTGCGGCAGCAAGAGACCCAGTACTTC. As protein: CASSQVRQQETQYF. Full variable domain (remainder filled in from reference TRBV18 and TRBJ2-5): NAGVMQNPRHLVRRRGQEARLRCSPMKGHSHVYWYRQLPEEGLKFMVYLQKENIIDESGMPKERFSAEFPKEGPSILRIQQVVRGDSAAYFCASSQVRQQETQYFGPGTRLLVL.

The rearrangement uses TRBV30 and TRBJ2-1; a weak D match, TRBD2 (5 bases). The CDR3 runs 15 residues. Germline values: CDR1 GTSNPN, CDR2 SVGIG (reference sequence). V lost 0 bases to trimming and J lost 4 bases, with 13 bases between them. CDR3 sequence: CAWSVLGGTYNEQFF. For the CDR3, the DNA is TGTGCCTGGAGTGTACTCGGAGGAACGTACAATGAGCAGTTCTTC.

The J gene is TRBJ2-1, the V gene TRBV7-2, with D uncertain. The germline CDR1 and CDR2 sequences are SGHTA and FQGNSA. V gave up 10 bases and J gave up 7 bases, with 8 bases separating them. The CDR3 covers 10 residues. CDR3 residues: CATSGNEQFF. Here the CDR3 DNA reads TGTGCCACCTCCGGGAATGAGCAGTTCTTC.

J is TRBJ1-5 and V is TRBV9; D call uncertain. Deletions cut 3 bases from V and 6 bases from J, with 13 bases between. In germline, CDR1 is SGDLS, CDR2 YYNGEE. The CDR3 is 14 residues long. The CDR3, as DNA: TGTGCCAGCAGCGGTAGAGAGGCAGGTCAGCCCCAGCATTTT. It translates to CASSGREAGQPQHF.